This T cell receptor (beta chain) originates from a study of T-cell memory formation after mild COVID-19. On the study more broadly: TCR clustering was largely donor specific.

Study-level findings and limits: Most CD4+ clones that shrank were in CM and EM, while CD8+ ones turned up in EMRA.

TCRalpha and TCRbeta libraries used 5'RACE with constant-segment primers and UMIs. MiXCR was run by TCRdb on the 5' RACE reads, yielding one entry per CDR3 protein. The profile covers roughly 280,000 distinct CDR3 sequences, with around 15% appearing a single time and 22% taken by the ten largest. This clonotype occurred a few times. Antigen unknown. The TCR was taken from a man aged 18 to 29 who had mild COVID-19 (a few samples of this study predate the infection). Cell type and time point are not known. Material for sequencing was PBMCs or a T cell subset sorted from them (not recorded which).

CDR3 sequence reads: CASSLDHEYEQYF. The CDR3 DNA follows: TGTGCCAGCAGCTTAGATCATGAGTACGAGCAGTACTTC. The V and J genes are TRBV11-2 and TRBJ2-7; D is unclear. Germline CDR1 and CDR2: SGHAT and FQNNGV. The CDR3 has 13 residues. V lost 0 bases and J 4 bases, leaving 7 bases between the germline ends.